The T cell receptor beta chain under discussion was sequenced for a study of cytomegalovirus exposure and HLA in healthy donors. The study's findings and limits: Evidence from a later analysis indicated that most CMV-associated TCR beta chains looked HLA-restricted. When a later analysis compared HLA-associated TCR beta chains with equally common others, the HLA-associated chains turned out to be more clonally expanded and to have lower generation probabilities. At a 0.05 false discovery rate, a later analysis found over 15,000 TCR beta sequences to be associated with HLA alleles.

Losses at the gene ends were 4 bases for V and 3 bases for J; bases not matched to a gene: 7. CDR3 size: 16 residues. Germline V gives CDR1 SGHVS, CDR2 FQNEAQ. Of note for this clone: Its target is unknown.

The PCR employed 60 Vbeta primers together with 13 Jbeta primers. Original methodology: Later analysis identified around 85 million unique TCR beta chains, approximately 10 million shared. Repertoires were generated with immunoSEQ multiplex PCR, while TCRdb's copy carries only in-frame clones and drops some. The DNA gave D and trimming, while V, J and clone size come from that table. Here the sample spans 180,000 or so clones, about four fifths being singletons. The V call is TRBV7-8, the J call TRBJ2-3, with 10 bases fitting TRBD2. This receptor was taken from a boy younger than 10 in good health and CMV-seronegative. Sequencing was carried out using PBMCs. CDR3 DNA: TGTGCCAGCAGCTCACAGCGGGGGGGCCTGACAGATACGCAGTATTTT. The encoded protein is CASSSQRGGLTDTQYF. Using reference TRBV7-8 and TRBJ2-3 for the parts outside the CDR3, the full variable domain is GAGVSQSPRYKVAKRGQDVALRCDPISGHVSLFWYQQALGQGPEFLTYFQNEAQLDKSGLPSDRFFAERPEGSVSTLKIQRTQQEDSAVYLCASSSQRGGLTDTQYFGPGTRLTVL.